This T cell receptor (beta chain) was found in a study of shared T cell receptors in the human thymus. Sequencing was performed with immunoSEQ multiplex PCR; in TCRdb, only in-frame clones are kept and a portion is missing. Of about 660,000 clones in the sample, 88% were seen once. The CDR3 spans 14 residues. Trimming stripped 1 base from V and 6 bases from J, with 12 bases between. From germline, CDR1 is LGHNA and CDR2 YSLEER. A further study also used this sample, focusing on human thymus T cells. As that report states: Healthy Finnish infants undergoing corrective surgery for congenital heart defects provided the donor material. Resected material from corrective heart surgery provided the thymus tissue analysed. An apparent bias in V and J gene usage was seen in thymic and blood repertoires.

The source of this sequence is a boy younger than two with a congenital heart defect. The chain joins TRBV4-3 to TRBJ1-2; D is undetermined. The sample comprised thymocytes. CDR3 sequence: CASSQGEDRHGYTF. CDR3 in DNA: TGCGCCAGCAGCCAAGGGGAGGATCGTCATGGCTACACCTTC.